The table lists the clone carrying this TCR beta chain with a few counts. Antigen unknown. These data come from a study of CD8+ T cells in alopecia areata. Deletions cut 5 bases from V and 4 bases from J, with 13 bases between. Germline CDR1 reads SGHTA; CDR2 reads FQGNSA. This CDR3 is built from 14 residues. The treatment is: oral pan-JAK inhibitor, 5-10 mg twice daily. Investigators isolated RNA and reverse transcribed it into cDNA to act as the sequencing template. Sequencing was performed with immunoSEQ multiplex PCR; in TCRdb, only in-frame clones are kept and a portion is missing. Among approximately 280,000 clones listed, roughly 64% were seen once. General observations from the study: Sequencing of scalp tissue also captures the resident alphabeta T cells of normal skin. Administration of tofacitinib significantly diminished scalp clonality and expanded CD8+ clones within the top 100.

The source of this sequence is a human donor with alopecia areata. The V call is TRBV7-2, the J call TRBJ2-3; a weak D match, TRBD2 (5 bases). Sample: CD4+ T cells sorted from blood, taken at week 24, from a patient treated with tofacitinib. CDR3 region: CASSLGIRADTQYF. DNA for the CDR3: TGTGCCAGCAGCCTCGGGATTCGCGCAGATACGCAGTATTTT.